This T cell receptor beta chain was sequenced in a study of T-cell memory formation after mild COVID-19. Study-wide results and limits: Contracting CD4+ clones were located mainly in CM and EM, and CD8+ clones in EMRA. Among clones contracting day 15 to 85, CD4/CD8 was balanced, whereas later expanders leaned CD4+.

A single record per CDR3 protein comes from TCRdb applying MiXCR to the 5' RACE reads. The data contain under 350,000 distinct CDR3 sequences, under 20% of them singletons. The sample holds a few counts of this clonotype. Its antigen is not known. This CDR3 is 17 amino acids long. Germline-derived CDR1 and CDR2 are SGHVS and FNYEAQ. Trimming took off 1 base at V and 4 bases at J, with 20 bases between the two ends. The chain employs TRBV7-6 and TRBJ2-7, with D possibly TRBD1 on 7 matching bases. Sequences were obtained from PBMCs or a T cell subset sorted from them (not recorded which). The clonotype comes from a man younger than 30 who had mild COVID-19 (a few samples of this study predate the infection). Cell type and time point are not known. The CDR3 sequence is CASSLVPGRTGTYEQYF. The DNA for the CDR3 is TGTGCCAGCAGCTTAGTCCCTGGGAGGACAGGAACATACGAGCAGTACTTC. Full variable domain (missing parts from reference TRBV7-6 and TRBJ2-7): GAGVSQSPRYKVTKRGQDVALRCDPISGHVSLYWYRQALGQGPEFLTYFNYEAQQDKSGLPNDRFSAERPEGSISTLTIQRTEQRDSAMYRCASSLVPGRTGTYEQYFGPGTRLTVT.